This record covers a single T cell receptor (beta chain). This sample stems from a study of T cells in Graves' hyperthyroidism and ophthalmopathy. Study-level information: At initial diagnosis, before any treatment had begun, peripheral blood was obtained.

RNA transcripts provided the source from which TCR beta CDR3 regions were amplified. Using the HTBI primer set, a first-round RT-PCR was run on the TCR CDR3. TCRdb analysed the multiplex PCR reads with MiXCR anew, one entry per CDR3 protein. The repertoire includes over 700,000 distinct CDR3 sequences, over 35% of them detected once, and 8% to 9% sits in the top ten. V dropped 0 bases and J dropped 4 bases, with 15 bases sitting between them. The CDR3 is 17 residues long. Germline values: CDR1 SGHAT, CDR2 FQNNGV. The J gene is TRBJ2-2, the V gene TRBV11-2; D is possibly TRBD2 (5 bases). This clonotype was obtained from a man between 18 and 35 years old with Graves' hyperthyroidism. Sequencing was carried out using blood. Written as DNA, the CDR3 is TGTGCCAGCAGCTTAGACGGACGGGGTGTGGGCACCGGGGAGCTGTTTTTT. This codes for CASSLDGRGVGTGELFF.